The T cell receptor beta chain under discussion was sequenced for a study of T-cell memory formation after mild COVID-19. Overall study context: TCR clusters were largely donor specific.

With regard to this clonotype: The target antigen is unknown.

In TCRdb, the 5' RACE reads were re-called with MiXCR into one record per CDR3 protein. Among 350,000 or so distinct CDR3 sequences listed, under 25% were seen once. V gave up 5 bases and J gave up 1 base, with 16 bases separating them. This CDR3 is 16 amino acids long. Per the germline V gene, CDR1 is SGHTA and CDR2 is FQGNSA. Notes on the study in general: Pre-infection memory harbored some responding clones, suggesting cross-reactive memory joined. Day 37-peaking second-wave clones had unconfirmed SARS-CoV-2 specificity.

The chain has TRBV7-2 and TRBJ2-3; no definite D call. Sequenced material: PBMCs or a T cell subset sorted from them (not recorded which). This TCR was sampled from a man aged 18-30 years who had mild COVID-19 (a few samples of this study predate the infection). Cell type and time point are not known. The DNA of the CDR3 is TGTGCCAGCAGCCCCGCTCTCTCAAGTGGCACAGATACGCAGTATTTT. Translation: CASSPALSSGTDTQYF.